The 7 T cell receptor beta chains listed next were all sequenced from one sample in a study of T cells after yellow fever vaccination. TCRdb re-called the 5' RACE reads through MiXCR, storing one row per CDR3 protein. Of about 340,000 distinct CDR3 sequences listed, roughly an eighth are singletons. This specimen consisted of CD4+ T cells sorted from PBMCs, obtained 15 days after the yellow fever booster vaccination. These receptors all come from a man younger than 35 who received the YFV17D yellow fever vaccine.

This clonotype was picked up a small number of times. The rearrangement links TRBV20-1 to TRBJ1-1; no firm D call. V lost 1 base to trimming and J lost 2 bases, with 11 bases between them. The CDR3 is 14 residues long. CDR1 and CDR2 (germline): DFQATT, SNEGSKA (reference sequence). CDR3 residues: CSARAPHQNTEAFF. CDR3 sequence (DNA): TGCAGTGCTAGAGCCCCCCACCAAAACACTGAAGCTTTCTTT.

The chain joins TRBV5-1 to TRBJ1-6; TRBD1 aligns across 8 bases. The trim removed 4 bases at V and 10 bases at J, leaving 7 bases unmatched. This CDR3 has 14 residues. CDR1 is SGHRS and CDR2 is YFSETQ in the germline V gene. DNA for the CDR3: TGCGCCAGCAGCCCGGACAGGGAACGGTCACCCCTCCACTTT. It is translated as CASSPDRERSPLHF. Looking up the rest from reference TRBV5-1 and TRBJ1-6 gives the full variable domain: KAGVTQTPRYLIKTRGQQVTLSCSPISGHRSVSWYQQTPGQGLQFLFEYFSETQRNKGNFPGRFSGRQFSNSRSEMNVSTLELGDSALYLCASSPDRERSPLHFGNGTRLTVT.

This clonotype has just a few counts. This chain links TRBV14 with TRBJ1-6, with D possibly being TRBD1 (5 bases). CDR1 is SGHDN, CDR2 FVKESK, per germline. This CDR3 spans 13 amino acids. The V end was cut by 2 bases, the J end by 11 bases, with 10 bases between. For the CDR3, the DNA is TGTGCCAGCAGCCAATCCTTCAGGGCACCCCTCCACTTT. Its translation: CASSQSFRAPLHF.

The chain is built from TRBV7-2 and TRBJ2-3; 8 positions match TRBD1. This CDR3 is built from 14 residues. J lost 2 bases, V lost 4 bases, and 2 bases had no gene match. The germline gives CDR1 SGHTA, CDR2 FQGNSA. The CDR3 sequence: CASSWTGHTDTQYF. The DNA of the CDR3 is TGTGCCAGCAGCTGGACAGGGCACACAGATACGCAGTATTTT.

This clonotype was detected only a few times. The chain is built from TRBV12-3 or TRBV12-4 and TRBJ1-4; possible D gene TRBD1, 5 bases. The length of the CDR3 is 11 residues. V was cut by 10 bases and J by 7 bases, with 10 bases left in between. This CDR3 is CATGRSEKLFF. The CDR3 DNA is TGTGCCACGGGGCGGAGTGAAAAACTGTTTTTT.

This clonotype has a handful of counts. The chain joins TRBV29-1 to TRBJ2-3; D is uncertain. The CDR3 loop spans 13 amino acids. Germline assignment: CDR1 SQVTM and CDR2 ANQGSEA. V shed 5 bases and J shed 5 bases, with 14 bases lying between them. For the CDR3, the DNA is TGCAGCGTTCCAGAGACCCAGAGAGATACGCAGTATTTT. Encoded protein: CSVPETQRDTQYF.

This clonotype has more than one count but fewer than ten. The chain is built from TRBV28 and TRBJ2-7; tentatively, D is TRBD1 (6 bases). Trimming removed 5 bases at V and 3 bases at J, with 11 bases between. The CDR3 has 13 residues. CDR1 MDHEN and CDR2 SYDVKM come from the germline V gene. The CDR3 here is CASSRPQGYEQYV. CDR3 DNA sequence: TGTGCCAGCAGTCGCCCACAGGGCTACGAGCAGTACGTC.